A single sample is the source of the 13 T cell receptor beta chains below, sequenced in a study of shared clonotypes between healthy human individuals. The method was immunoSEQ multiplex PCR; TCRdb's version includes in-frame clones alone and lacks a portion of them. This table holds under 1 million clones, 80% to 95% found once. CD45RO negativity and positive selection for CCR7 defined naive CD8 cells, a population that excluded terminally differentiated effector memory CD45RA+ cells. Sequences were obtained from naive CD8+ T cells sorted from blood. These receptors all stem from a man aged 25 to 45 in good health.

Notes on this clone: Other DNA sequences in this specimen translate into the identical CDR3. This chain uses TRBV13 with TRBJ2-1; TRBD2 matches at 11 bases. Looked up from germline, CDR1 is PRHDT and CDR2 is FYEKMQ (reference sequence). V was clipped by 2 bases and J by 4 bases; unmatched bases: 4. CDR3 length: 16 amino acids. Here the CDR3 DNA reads TGTGCCAGCAGCTTATCTAGCGGGAGGAGTTACAATGAGCAGTTCTTC. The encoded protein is CASSLSSGRSYNEQFF. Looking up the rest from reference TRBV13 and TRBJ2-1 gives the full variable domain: AAGVIQSPRHLIKEKRETATLKCYPIPRHDTVYWYQQGPGQDPQFLISFYEKMQSDKGSIPDRFSAQQFSDYHSELNMSSLELGDSALYFCASSLSSGRSYNEQFFGPGTRLTVL.

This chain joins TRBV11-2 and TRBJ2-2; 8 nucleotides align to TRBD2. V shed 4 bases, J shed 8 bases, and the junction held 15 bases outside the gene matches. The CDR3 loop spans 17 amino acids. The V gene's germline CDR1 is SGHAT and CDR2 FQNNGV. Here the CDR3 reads CASSWLLRTSPEGELFF. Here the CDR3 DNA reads TGTGCCAGCAGCTGGTTACTAAGGACTAGCCCAGAGGGGGAGCTGTTTTTT.

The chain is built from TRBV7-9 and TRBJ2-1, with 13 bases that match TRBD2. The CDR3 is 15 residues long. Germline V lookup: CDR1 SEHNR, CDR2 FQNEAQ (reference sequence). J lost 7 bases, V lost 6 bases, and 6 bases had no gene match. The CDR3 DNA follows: TGTGCCAGCAGACAAGTGGGACTAGCGGGAAATGAGCAGTTCTTC. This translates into CASRQVGLAGNEQFF.

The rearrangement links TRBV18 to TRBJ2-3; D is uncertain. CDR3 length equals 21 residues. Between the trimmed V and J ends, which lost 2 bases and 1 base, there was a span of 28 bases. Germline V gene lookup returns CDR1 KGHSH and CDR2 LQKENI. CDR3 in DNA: TGTGCCAGCTCACCAAAGATTCTGTCTTCTAGAGCCCCAAAGGGCACAGATACGCAGTATTTT. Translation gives CASSPKILSSRAPKGTDTQYF.

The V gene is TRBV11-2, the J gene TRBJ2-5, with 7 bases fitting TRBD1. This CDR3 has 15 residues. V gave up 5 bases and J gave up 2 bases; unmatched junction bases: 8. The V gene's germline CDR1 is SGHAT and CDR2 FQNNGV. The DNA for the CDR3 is TGTGCCAGCAGCCCGACGGACAGGCGACAAGAGACCCAGTACTTC. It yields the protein CASSPTDRRQETQYF.

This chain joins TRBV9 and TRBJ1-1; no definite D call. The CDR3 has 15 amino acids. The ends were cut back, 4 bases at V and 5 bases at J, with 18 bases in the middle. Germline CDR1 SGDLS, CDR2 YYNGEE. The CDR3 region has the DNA TGTGCCAGCAGCATAGACGGGCTGTTAGGGACTGAAGCTTTCTTT. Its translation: CASSIDGLLGTEAFF.

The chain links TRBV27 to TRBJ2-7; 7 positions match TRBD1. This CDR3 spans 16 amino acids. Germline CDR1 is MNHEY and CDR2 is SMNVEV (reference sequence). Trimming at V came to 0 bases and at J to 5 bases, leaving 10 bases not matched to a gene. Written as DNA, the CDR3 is TGTGCCAGCAGTTTATCGCAGGGGGATGCGGGCAACGAGCAGTACTTC. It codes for CASSLSQGDAGNEQYF.

The CDR3 bases are TGTGCCAGCAGCTTGGGGCGGGAGCTAGATACGCAGTATTTT. Residues: CASSLGRELDTQYF. J is TRBJ2-3 and V is TRBV7-9; 7 bases align to TRBD2. Germline V lookup: CDR1 SEHNR, CDR2 FQNEAQ (reference sequence). The CDR3 sequence is 14 residues long. Trimming at V came to 3 bases and at J to 5 bases, leaving 5 bases not matched to a gene.

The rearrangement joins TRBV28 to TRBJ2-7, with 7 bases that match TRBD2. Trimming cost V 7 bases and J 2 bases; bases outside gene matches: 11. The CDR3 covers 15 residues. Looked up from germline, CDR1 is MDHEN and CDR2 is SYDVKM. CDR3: CASNPAGTNTYEQYF. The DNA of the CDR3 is TGTGCCAGCAATCCAGCGGGAACCAATACCTACGAGCAGTACTTC.

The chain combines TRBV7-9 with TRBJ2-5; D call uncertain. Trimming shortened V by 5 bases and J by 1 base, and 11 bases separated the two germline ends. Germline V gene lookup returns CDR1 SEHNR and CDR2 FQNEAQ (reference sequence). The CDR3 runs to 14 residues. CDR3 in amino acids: CASSVIGIQETQYF. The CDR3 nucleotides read TGTGCCAGCAGCGTGATCGGAATCCAAGAGACCCAGTACTTC.

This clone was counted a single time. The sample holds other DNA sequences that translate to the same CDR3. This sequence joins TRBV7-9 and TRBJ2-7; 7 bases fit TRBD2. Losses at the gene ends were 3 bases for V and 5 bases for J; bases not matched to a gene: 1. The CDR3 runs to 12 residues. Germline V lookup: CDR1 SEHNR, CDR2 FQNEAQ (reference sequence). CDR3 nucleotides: TGTGCCAGCAGCTTGGGAGGGGACGAGCAGTACTTC. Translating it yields CASSLGGDEQYF.

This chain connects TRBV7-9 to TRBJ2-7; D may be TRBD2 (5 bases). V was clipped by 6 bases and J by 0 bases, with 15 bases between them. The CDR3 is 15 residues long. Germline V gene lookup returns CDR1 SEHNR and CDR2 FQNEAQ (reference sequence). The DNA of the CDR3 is TGTGCCAGCAGTTCTCATTACGACTACTCCTACGAGCAGTACTTC. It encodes CASSSHYDYSYEQYF.

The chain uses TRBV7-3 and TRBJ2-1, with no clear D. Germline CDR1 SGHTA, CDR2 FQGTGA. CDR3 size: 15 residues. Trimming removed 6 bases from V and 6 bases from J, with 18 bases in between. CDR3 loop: CASSSGRSLFNEQFF. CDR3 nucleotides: TGTGCCAGCAGTTCCGGGCGAAGCCTCTTCAATGAGCAGTTCTTC.